The clone carrying this TCR beta chain was seen repeatedly, ten times or more. The CDR3 contains 17 residues. J lost 7 bases, V lost 4 bases, and 19 bases had no gene match. CDR1 is SGHRS and CDR2 is YFSETQ in the germline V gene. The data stem from a study of human T cells and chemical hapten exposure. The study used a library that attached unique molecular identifiers to individual cDNA molecules. Using its own MiXCR run on the RACE reads, TCRdb lists one record per CDR3 protein. Counted here are about 360,000 distinct CDR3 sequences, around 7% occurring once; the ten biggest clones make up roughly 8%. The time point here: patch test 1, 2 weeks after DPC sensitization. Treatment of the sample: therapeutic diphenylcyclopropenone sensitization with weekly scalp DPC.

Source: whole blood, taken in connection with sensitization to the hapten diphenylcyclopropenone (DPC). The chain joins TRBV5-1 to TRBJ2-5, with 7 bases fitting TRBD2. The source of this sequence is a young woman with alopecia areata. Some clones in this sample may be carry-over from other donors' samples. As DNA, the CDR3 is TGCGCCAGCAGCCCCGGACTAGTCGCCCCGATTAGCGTGACCCAGTACTTC. This gives the protein CASSPGLVAPISVTQYF.